The T cell receptor beta chain described here comes from a study of T cell responses to AZD1222 COVID-19 vaccine. Pooled in the analysis were second doses at about 4 or about 12 weeks. Study-wide points: Spike as a whole was targeted by vaccine-associated CD4 TCRs, dominant at 160-218 and 743-854. Scientists sampled the repertoires only once the peak T cell response had passed. Clonal diversity was possibly underestimated; the donors were predominantly white British and more often female.

Method: immunoSEQ multiplex PCR; TCRdb's copy keeps in-frame clones and lacks some. The sample gives about 86,000 clones, 88% of which show up once; about 7% is in the top ten. To note about this clone: Its antigen is currently unknown.

The CDR3 covers 16 residues. The germline gives CDR1 LGHDT, CDR2 YNNKEL (reference sequence). V was pared by 4 bases and J by 5 bases, with 14 bases of the junction left unmatched. Here the sequenced sample was peripheral blood, taken 28 days after the second AZD1222 dose. The origin of this receptor is an adult who received the AZD1222 COVID-19 vaccine. V and J are TRBV3-1 (or the pseudogene TRBV3-2) and TRBJ2-7; 7 bases fit TRBD1. The CDR3 here is CASSPPYRGTLDEQYF. The CDR3 DNA reads TGTGCCAGCAGCCCCCCTTACAGGGGAACGTTGGACGAGCAGTACTTC.